Shown below are 5 T cell receptor beta chains from a single sample sequenced in a study of blood T cells in healthy people across ages. The second PCR ran 7 to 11 cycles with a sample-barcoded 5' primer and J-beta primers. MiXCR, run by TCRdb on the 5' RACE reads, gives a single entry per CDR3 protein. The sample lists about 1.1 million distinct CDR3 sequences; 35% to 40% were seen once. Sequencing was performed on blood. Receptors originate from a man between 18 and 29 years old in good health.

This clonotype was seen only a few times. The chain joins TRBV7-2 to TRBJ2-7, with a tentative D call TRBD2 (5 bases). V gave up 4 bases and J gave up 3 bases, with 22 bases separating them. Germline assignment: CDR1 SGHTA and CDR2 FQGNSA. The CDR3 is 17 amino acids. In nucleotides, the CDR3 is TGTGCCAGCAGCTCGTTCGGGGAGAAGCCGCCTCACTACGAGCAGTACTTC. It codes for CASSSFGEKPPHYEQYF.

The chain uses TRBV5-6 and TRBJ2-1, with 8 bases aligning to TRBD1. Germline assignment: CDR1 SGHDT and CDR2 YYEEEE. The J segment lost 6 bases and the V segment lost 3 bases, leaving 11 bases of the junction unmatched. The CDR3 has 16 residues. The CDR3 coding sequence is TGTGCCAGCAGCTGGAGGGGGACAGGAGCCCTCAATGAGCAGTTCTTC. It yields the protein CASSWRGTGALNEQFF.

This chain connects TRBV4-1 to TRBJ2-1; weak D call: TRBD2 (5 bases). The germline V gene has CDR1 MGHRA and CDR2 YSYEKL. The V and J ends lost 1 base and 7 bases respectively, with 11 bases between them. CDR3 size: 14 residues. CDR3 sequence (DNA): TGCGCCAGCAGCCAAGTGGGTGAGGGTAATGAGCAGTTCTTC. This encodes CASSQVGEGNEQFF.

Details on this clonotype: Possible read error: a much larger clone is one base away. V is TRBV5-5 and J is TRBJ2-3; D remains ambiguous. Trimming left V 7 bases short and J 3 bases short, with 12 bases between. CDR1 and CDR2 from the germline V gene are SGHKS and YYEKEE (reference sequence). The CDR3 spans 13 residues. CDR3 sequence (DNA): TGTGCCAGCGTACCCGCTGAAACAGATACGCAGTATTTT. It encodes CASVPAETDTQYF.

This clonotype was counted a few times. This chain links TRBV5-1 with TRBJ1-2; weak D call: TRBD1 (5 bases). This CDR3 is built from 12 residues. The ends were cut back, 4 bases at V and 8 bases at J, with 12 bases in the middle. The germline V gene encodes CDR1 SGHRS and CDR2 YFSETQ. CDR3 nucleotide sequence: TGCGCCAGCAGCCCCCGGGACTTGGGCTACACCTTC. Protein: CASSPRDLGYTF.